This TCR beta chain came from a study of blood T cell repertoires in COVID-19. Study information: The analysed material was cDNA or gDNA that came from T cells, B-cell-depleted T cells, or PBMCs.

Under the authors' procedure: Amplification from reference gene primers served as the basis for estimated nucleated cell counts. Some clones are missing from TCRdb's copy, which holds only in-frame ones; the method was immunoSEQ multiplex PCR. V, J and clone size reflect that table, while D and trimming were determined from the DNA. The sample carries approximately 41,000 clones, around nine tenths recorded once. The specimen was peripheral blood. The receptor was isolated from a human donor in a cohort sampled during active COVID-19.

The CDR3 spells CASRRGYEQYF. The CDR3 DNA follows: TGTGCCAGCAGACGGGGCTACGAGCAGTACTTC. This chain connects TRBV27 to TRBJ2-7; maybe TRBD2 (5 bases). This CDR3 has 11 residues. Trimming took 6 bases from V and 3 from J, leaving 6 bases between them. Per germline, CDR1 MNHEY and CDR2 SMNVEV (reference sequence).